This TCR beta chain appears in the sequencing data of a study of beta chain features in type 1 diabetes. Of the isolated RNA, all was reverse transcribed, and so the sequenced material was expressed TCRB transcripts. Method: immunoSEQ multiplex PCR; TCRdb's copy keeps in-frame clones and lacks some. The table records more than 150,000 clones, roughly 9% of them present only once. With respect to this clone: What it binds is not known.

CDR3 size: 15 residues. Trimming removed 2 bases from V and 3 bases from J, with 13 bases in between. Looked up from germline, CDR1 is LGHNA and CDR2 is YNFKEQ. Study findings and constraints: Type 1 diabetes patients showed a moderate but significant shortening of TCRB CDR3s in all four CD4+ subsets.

Sequencing used central memory CD4+ T cells from blood. The receptor was derived from a woman younger than 45 with type 1 diabetes. This sequence joins TRBV4-2 and TRBJ2-5; D is possibly TRBD2 (6 bases). The CDR3 DNA reads as TGTGCCAGCAGCCAACCGGGGGAAGGTGAAGAGACCCAGTACTTC. Its protein is CASSQPGEGEETQYF.